This T cell receptor (beta chain) was captured in a study of blood T cell repertoires in COVID-19. CDR1 is MDHEN and CDR2 is SYDVKM in the germline V gene. The CDR3 length is 18 residues. V trimming: 7 bases; J trimming: 0 bases; junction bases outside the gene matches: 9. Original processing notes: The authors estimated nucleated cell counts from reference gene primer amplification. Data came from immunoSEQ multiplex PCR; TCRdb stores just in-frame clones and leaves some out. V and J calls and clone size come straight from that table; D and trimming were deduced from the DNA. In the table there are 210,000 or so clones, over 70% of which are singletons.

Sequencing was done on a sample of peripheral blood. The origin of this receptor is a man in his fifties with active or convalescent COVID-19. This sequence joins TRBV28 and TRBJ1-4, with 12 nucleotides matching TRBD1. CDR3 loop: CASTAGTGGLATNEKLFF. For the CDR3, the DNA is TGTGCCAGCACCGCAGGGACAGGGGGCTTAGCAACTAATGAAAAACTGTTTTTT.